Included here is one T cell receptor beta chain sequence, with context. The antigen is not known. This record belongs to a study of cytomegalovirus exposure and HLA in healthy donors. The data were produced by immunoSEQ multiplex PCR, yet TCRdb's version contains in-frame clones alone and is incomplete. The sample records 200,000 to 250,000 clones, 85% to 90% being singletons. Trimming removed 3 bases from V and 2 bases from J; junction bases left unmatched: 3. The CDR3 spans 15 residues. Germline V gene sequence: CDR1 KGHSH, CDR2 LQKENI. Study results and caveats: Accounts indicate the classifier identified cytomegalovirus status with strong specificity and sensitivity. Cytomegalovirus-associated status was assigned to 150 to 200 TCR beta chains.

Sequenced material: PBMCs. This receptor was obtained from a woman younger than 35 in good health and CMV-seronegative. The chain uses TRBV18 and TRBJ2-2; the match to TRBD1 covers 7 bases. The CDR3 bases are TGTGCCAGCTCACCTTCAGGGGGAAACACCGGGGAGCTGTTTTTT. Translated: CASSPSGGNTGELFF.